The 21 T cell receptor beta chains below were found in one sample sequenced in a study of beta chain features in type 1 diabetes (dated 2018 in TCRdb). Libraries were prepared through the immunoSEQ multiplex PCR assay. The High Capacity cDNA Reverse Transcription Kit was used to reverse transcribe all of the isolated RNA, meaning that expressed TCRB transcripts were what got sequenced. TCRdb holds this immuneACCESS table with in-frame rearrangements only. Some clones are missing; in checked studies, unresolved V genes explain under half, and the rest has no known cause. Across this sample there are some 410,000 clones, with 10% to 12% seen only once. 0.04% to 0.05% of the sample rests with the top ten. Sequenced input: naive CD4+ T cells from blood. According to the study, the label for this sample's cell subset or site signals: true naive CD4+ T cells. The receptors were sampled from a woman aged 18-35 years in good health.

J is TRBJ1-1 and V is TRBV27, with a weak D call TRBD1 (5 bases). V was cut by 4 bases and J by 1 base, with 13 bases left in between. Germline V gene lookup returns CDR1 MNHEY and CDR2 SMNVEV (reference sequence). The CDR3 consists of 15 residues. The CDR3 nucleotides are TGTGCCAGCAGTTCGTCCCCAGGGCGGAACACTGAAGCTTTCTTT. Translation gives CASSSSPGRNTEAFF.

This clone was observed a few times. The CDR3 here is CASSSSSGSNTGELFF. The CDR3 bases are TGCGCCAGCAGCTCCTCTAGCGGGAGTAACACCGGGGAGCTGTTTTTT. This chain uses TRBV5-1 with TRBJ2-2, with 10 bases matching TRBD2. CDR3 length: 16 residues. The ends lost 3 bases at V and 2 bases at J; junction bases unmatched: 4. The V gene's germline CDR1 is SGHRS and CDR2 YFSETQ. Full variable domain (outside the CDR3, taken from reference TRBV5-1 and TRBJ2-2): KAGVTQTPRYLIKTRGQQVTLSCSPISGHRSVSWYQQTPGQGLQFLFEYFSETQRNKGNFPGRFSGRQFSNSRSEMNVSTLELGDSALYLCASSSSSGSNTGELFFGEGSRLTVL.

Comments on this clone: Relative to the germline gene, one junction end is altered; a read error may explain this. The rearrangement joins TRBV15 to TRBJ2-7, with TRBD2 as a possible D gene (5 bases). The CDR3 runs to 12 residues. CDR1 is LNHNV and CDR2 is YYDKDF in the germline V gene (reference sequence). CDR3 loop: CATSRDYDYPNF. In DNA form, the CDR3 reads TGTGCCACCAGCAGAGATTATGACTACCCTAACTTC.

The rearrangement joins TRBV7-9 to TRBJ2-5; a possible D gene is TRBD2 (5 bases). The V gene lost 1 base and the J gene lost 3 bases, with 9 bases spanning the gap. CDR3 length: 14 amino acids. Per the germline V gene, CDR1 is SEHNR and CDR2 is FQNEAQ (reference sequence). The CDR3 loop reads CASSLGTGKETQYF. DNA for the CDR3: TGTGCCAGCAGCTTAGGTACGGGGAAAGAGACCCAGTACTTC.

The chain links TRBV7-9 to TRBJ2-3; 8 bases map to TRBD1. Germline CDR1 and CDR2: SEHNR and FQNEAQ (reference sequence). V shed 2 bases, J shed 6 bases, and the junction held 10 bases outside the gene matches. The CDR3 has 16 residues. The CDR3 region is CASSLSATGARDTQYF. The CDR3, as DNA: TGTGCCAGCAGCTTATCTGCGACAGGGGCGAGGGATACGCAGTATTTT.

V usage is TRBV5-6 and J usage is TRBJ1-2; weak D call: TRBD1 (6 bases). The V end lost 5 bases, the J end lost 4 bases, and 9 bases lay between the germline ends. Germline CDR1 SGHDT, CDR2 YYEEEE. The CDR3 length is 12 residues. CDR3 residues: CASRIGGYGYTF. In DNA form, the CDR3 reads TGTGCCAGCAGGATAGGGGGCTATGGCTACACCTTC.

This clone was counted only a few times. The chain is built from TRBV4-2 and TRBJ2-6; a weak D match, TRBD1 (5 bases). CDR3 length: 17 residues. Germline V gives CDR1 LGHNA, CDR2 YNFKEQ. The V and J ends lost 3 bases and 4 bases respectively, with 16 bases between them. The CDR3 loop reads CASSHEWGAGGANVLTF. The DNA for the CDR3 is TGTGCCAGCAGCCACGAATGGGGCGCAGGAGGGGCCAACGTCCTGACTTTC.

This chain connects TRBV10-3 to TRBJ2-7; a weak D match, TRBD2 (5 bases). Germline V gene sequence: CDR1 ENHRY, CDR2 SYGVKD. There are 13 residues in the CDR3. Trimming removed 10 bases at V and 4 bases at J, with 17 bases between. The DNA of the CDR3 is TGTGCCACGCGGGCGGTGGCCGGGTACGAGCAGTACTTC. Encoded protein: CATRAVAGYEQYF.

This clone was counted only a few times. V and J are TRBV4-2 and TRBJ2-1, with D perhaps matching TRBD1 (6 bases). There are 16 residues in the CDR3. Trimming left V 7 bases short and J 2 bases short, with 18 bases between. CDR1 LGHNA and CDR2 YNFKEQ come from the germline V gene. CDR3 loop: CASKDRPGTPYNEQFF. The CDR3, as DNA: TGTGCCAGCAAAGACCGGCCCGGGACACCCTACAATGAGCAGTTCTTC.

This clone was detected a few times. The chain uses TRBV9 and TRBJ2-1; a weak D match, TRBD2 (6 bases). The V end was cut by 3 bases, the J end by 0 bases, with 13 bases between. The CDR3 length is 16 residues. The germline CDR1 and CDR2 sequences are SGDLS and YYNGEE. This CDR3 is CASSDRGGPSYNEQFF. The CDR3, as DNA: TGTGCCAGCAGCGACCGAGGAGGGCCCTCCTACAATGAGCAGTTCTTC.

This clone was detected a few times. The gene calls are TRBV9 and TRBJ2-1; no clear D gene. Per the germline V gene, CDR1 is SGDLS and CDR2 is YYNGEE. The germline V and J ends were trimmed by 2 bases and 3 bases, with 9 bases remaining between them. The CDR3 is 14 amino acids. CDR3 coding DNA: TGTGCCAGCAGCGTGGGCTTGGGCTACAATGAGCAGTTCTTC. Its translation is CASSVGLGYNEQFF.

This clone was observed a handful of times. The genes are TRBV27 and TRBJ2-7; 7 nucleotides line up with TRBD1. Germline V gives CDR1 MNHEY, CDR2 SMNVEV (reference sequence). This CDR3 comprises 15 residues. The J segment lost 1 base and the V segment lost 4 bases, leaving 7 bases of the junction unmatched. CDR3 in amino acids: CASSSGTVASYEQYF. DNA of the CDR3: TGTGCCAGCAGTTCCGGGACAGTAGCGTCCTACGAGCAGTACTTC.

This clone was detected a few times. This may come from a read error, since a much larger clone is one base off. The rearrangement joins TRBV27 to TRBJ2-6; no firm D call. CDR1 and CDR2 (germline): MNHEY, SMNVEV (reference sequence). The ends were cut back, 6 bases at V and 0 bases at J, with 3 bases in the middle. The CDR3 covers 13 residues. The CDR3 DNA follows: TGTGCCAGCAGGGACTCTGGGGCCAACGTCCTGACTTTC. It translates to CASRDSGANVLTF.

The V and J genes are TRBV19 and TRBJ2-2; no definite D call. V was pared by 6 bases and J by 7 bases, with 9 bases between. In germline, CDR1 is LNHDA, CDR2 SQIVND (reference sequence). CDR3 length equals 12 residues. The DNA of the CDR3 is TGTGCCAGTAGCCTGGATATCGGGGAGCTGTTTTTT. This gives the protein CASSLDIGELFF. Looking up the rest from reference TRBV19 and TRBJ2-2 gives the full variable domain: DGGITQSPKYLFRKEGQNVTLSCEQNLNHDAMYWYRQDPGQGLRLIYYSQIVNDFQKGDIAEGYSVSREKKESFPLTVTSAQKNPTAFYLCASSLDIGELFFGEGSRLTVL.

This clone has only a few counts. The genes are TRBV9 and TRBJ1-1; D gene ambiguous. The CDR3 spans 14 residues. CDR1 SGDLS and CDR2 YYNGEE come from the germline V gene. The ends were cut back, 0 bases at V and 0 bases at J, with 6 bases in the middle. CDR3 coding DNA: TGTGCCAGCAGCGTAGAGGCCTTGAACACTGAAGCTTTCTTT. Translating gives CASSVEALNTEAFF.

This clone has more than one count but fewer than ten. The V and J genes are TRBV29-1 and TRBJ1-2; no reliable D call. CDR1 is SQVTM, CDR2 ANQGSEA, per germline. V was cut by 4 bases and J by 8 bases, with 23 bases left in between. This CDR3 comprises 15 residues. The CDR3 DNA sequence: TGCAGCGTTGGTTTCTCGGGAGACCTGGGCGACGGCTACACCTTC. Its protein is CSVGFSGDLGDGYTF.

This clone was recorded a few times. The chain uses TRBV9 and TRBJ2-1; the D gene is possibly TRBD1 (6 bases). CDR1 is SGDLS and CDR2 is YYNGEE in the germline V gene. The CDR3 has 14 amino acids. With 3 bases removed from V and 6 bases from J, the gap between germline ends came to 13 bases. The CDR3 spells CASSDSIRGNEQFF. As DNA, the CDR3 is TGTGCCAGCAGCGACTCGATCAGGGGCAATGAGCAGTTCTTC.

The V gene is TRBV10-3, the J gene TRBJ2-7; D is unclear. Germline-derived CDR1 and CDR2 are ENHRY and SYGVKD. This CDR3 comprises 13 residues. Trimming removed 2 bases at V and 3 bases at J, with 8 bases between. The CDR3 sequence: CAISEKWSYEQYV. The CDR3 DNA reads as TGTGCCATCAGTGAGAAGTGGAGCTACGAGCAGTACGTC.

This clone appeared a few times. The chain links TRBV5-4 to TRBJ2-5; tentative D call: TRBD2 (5 bases). V lost 5 bases and J 4 bases, leaving 15 bases between the germline ends. CDR1 is SGHNT, CDR2 YYREEE, per germline (reference sequence). The CDR3 has 14 amino acids. The CDR3 region is CASRRLGSGETQYF. CDR3 sequence (DNA): TGTGCCAGCAGGCGTTTGGGGAGCGGAGAGACCCAGTACTTC.

This clone was found a few times. The chain is built from TRBV27 and TRBJ2-7; D unresolved. Trimming cost V 6 bases and J 1 base, with 7 bases left between them. The CDR3 loop spans 12 amino acids. The germline gives CDR1 MNHEY, CDR2 SMNVEV (reference sequence). The CDR3 is CASRSVSYEQYF. In nucleotides, the CDR3 is TGTGCCAGCAGATCCGTTTCCTACGAGCAGTACTTC.

Only a few counts were recorded for this clone. The chain carries TRBV7-9 and TRBJ2-1, with 7 bases that match TRBD1. The germline V gene encodes CDR1 SEHNR and CDR2 FQNEAQ (reference sequence). After removal of 5 bases from V and 9 bases from J, the junction contained 13 bases not matched to a gene. The CDR3 sequence is 15 residues long. In nucleotides, the CDR3 is TGTGCCAGCAGCACTCGACAGGGACGGACGGGTGAGCAGTTCTTC. Protein: CASSTRQGRTGEQFF.